These 18 T cell receptor beta chains were sequenced from one sample in a study of control samples from healthy donors and cancer patients. Sequencing used immunoSEQ multiplex PCR; TCRdb keeps in-frame clones, though not all of them. Of about 170,000 clones in the sample, 93% were seen once. Input material: blood. All receptors come from a woman in her sixties or seventies in good health.

In this sample, this clone turned up once. This sequence joins TRBV18 and TRBJ2-5; a possible D gene is TRBD1 (5 bases). The CDR3 has 13 amino acids. V was cut by 4 bases and J by 1 base, with 7 bases left in between. Germline CDR1 and CDR2: KGHSH and LQKENI. CDR3: CASSRDSQETQYF. The CDR3 DNA reads TGTGCCAGCTCACGCGACAGCCAAGAGACCCAGTACTTC.

This chain links TRBV30 with TRBJ1-4; no reliable D call. The V end was cut by 1 base, the J end by 0 bases, with 9 bases between. The CDR3 is 15 residues long. CDR1 and CDR2 (germline): GTSNPN, SVGIG (reference sequence). CDR3 region: CAWSGFGATNEKLFF. As DNA, the CDR3 is TGTGCCTGGAGTGGATTCGGGGCAACTAATGAAAAACTGTTTTTT.

This clone has just one count. The J gene is TRBJ2-1, the V gene TRBV25-1; the D gene could be TRBD1 or TRBD2 (5 bases each). The germline V gene has CDR1 MGHDK and CDR2 SYGVNS. V shed 4 bases and J shed 0 bases, with 10 bases lying between them. The CDR3 has 15 amino acids. Written as DNA, the CDR3 is TGTGCCAGCAGTGTGGGGGAAAGCTCCTACAATGAGCAGTTCTTC. Protein: CASSVGESSYNEQFF. The variable domain in full, with the rest retrieved from reference TRBV25-1 and TRBJ2-1, is EADIYQTPRYLVIGTGKKITLECSQTMGHDKMYWYQQDPGMELHLIHYSYGVNSTEKGDLSSESTVSRIRTEHFPLTLESARPSHTSQYLCASSVGESSYNEQFFGPGTRLTVL.

The rearrangement uses TRBV27 and TRBJ2-3, with D possibly called TRBD1 or TRBD2 (5 bases each). Germline V CDR1 and CDR2: MNHEY, SMNVEV (reference sequence). V was clipped by 6 bases and J by 4 bases, with 11 bases between them. This CDR3 spans 13 amino acids. The CDR3 is CASSRRGADTQYF. DNA of the CDR3: TGTGCCAGCAGCCGCCGAGGGGCAGATACGCAGTATTTT.

The chain recombines TRBV11-2 with TRBJ2-6; D gene ambiguous. Germline lookup yields CDR1 SGHAT and CDR2 FQNNGV. V was cut by 1 base and J by 0 bases, with 10 bases left in between. This CDR3 has 17 residues. Here the CDR3 reads CASSLGGYVSGANVLTF. The CDR3 nucleotides read TGTGCCAGCAGCTTAGGCGGATACGTCTCTGGGGCCAACGTCCTGACTTTC.

CDR3 coding DNA: TGTGCCTGTTCCCACTTACCAGCTAATGAAAAACTGTTTTTT. It is translated as CACSHLPANEKLFF. The chain joins TRBV30 to TRBJ1-4, with D unresolved. CDR3 length equals 14 residues. Germline values: CDR1 GTSNPN, CDR2 SVGIG (reference sequence). Trimming removed 6 bases from V and 3 bases from J, with 14 bases in between. The variable domain in full, with the rest retrieved from reference TRBV30 and TRBJ1-4, is SQTIHQWPATLVQPVGSPLSLECTVEGTSNPNLYWYRQAAGRGLQLLFYSVGIGQISSEVPQNLSASRPQDRQFILSSKKLLLSDSGFYLCACSHLPANEKLFFGSGTQLSVL.

The CDR3 DNA follows: TGTGCCAGCAGCTTCACCGGGACAGGGTACGCTGAAGCTTTCTTT. This codes for CASSFTGTGYAEAFF. The V and J genes are TRBV5-6 and TRBJ1-1; 9 bases are a match to TRBD1. Germline V gene lookup returns CDR1 SGHDT and CDR2 YYEEEE. Unmatched junction bases numbered 8, after V lost 2 bases and J lost 6 bases. The CDR3 runs to 15 residues. The full variable domain, rest sourced from reference TRBV5-6 and TRBJ1-1, is DAGVTQSPTHLIKTRGQQVTLRCSPKSGHDTVSWYQQALGQGPQFIFQYYEEEERQRGNFPDRFSGHQFPNYSSELNVNALLLGDSALYLCASSFTGTGYAEAFFGQGTRLTVV.

The J gene is TRBJ1-1, the V gene TRBV5-4, with D hard to call. The germline CDR1 and CDR2 sequences are SGHNT and YYREEE (reference sequence). CDR3 length: 15 amino acids. V shed 0 bases and J shed 1 base, with 10 bases lying between them. CDR3 DNA sequence: TGTGCCAGCAGCTTGGCCCCGACCGCGAACACTGAAGCTTTCTTT. This gives the protein CASSLAPTANTEAFF.

The rearrangement joins TRBV6-6 to TRBJ2-7; a possible D gene is TRBD2 (5 bases). CDR1 is MNHNY and CDR2 is SVGAGI in the germline V gene (reference sequence). Deletions cut 6 bases from V and 5 bases from J, with 11 bases between. This CDR3 spans 12 amino acids. As DNA, the CDR3 is TGTGCCAGCAGGAACGAGGGTGACGAGCAGTACTTC. Encoded protein: CASRNEGDEQYF.

The chain has TRBV7-6 and TRBJ1-3, with TRBD1 as a possible D gene (5 bases). CDR1 and CDR2 from the germline V gene are SGHVS and FNYEAQ. This CDR3 has 17 residues. V shed 1 base and J shed 0 bases, with 13 bases lying between them. The CDR3 here is CASSLEVGGSSGNTIYF. CDR3 nucleotide sequence: TGTGCCAGCAGCTTAGAGGTCGGGGGAAGCTCTGGAAACACCATATATTTT.

The J gene is TRBJ2-7, the V gene TRBV19, with D possibly being TRBD1 (6 bases). The CDR3 spans 17 residues. V shed 3 bases and J shed 1 base, with 19 bases lying between them. Germline-derived CDR1 and CDR2 are LNHDA and SQIVND (reference sequence). The DNA of the CDR3 is TGTGCCAGTAGTATGGGTGGGGGCAGGGATGGATCCTACGAGCAGTACTTC. This translates into CASSMGGGRDGSYEQYF. Full variable domain (rest looked up from reference TRBV19 and TRBJ2-7): DGGITQSPKYLFRKEGQNVTLSCEQNLNHDAMYWYRQDPGQGLRLIYYSQIVNDFQKGDIAEGYSVSREKKESFPLTVTSAQKNPTAFYLCASSMGGGRDGSYEQYFGPGTRLTVT.

The genes are TRBV19 and TRBJ2-7, with TRBD1 matching over 10 bases. Germline trimming cut 4 bases from V and 2 bases from J; bases unmatched to any gene: 2. Looked up from germline, CDR1 is LNHDA and CDR2 is SQIVND (reference sequence). The CDR3 covers 14 residues. The chain's CDR3 is CASSSGTGAYEQYF. The CDR3, as DNA: TGTGCCAGTAGTAGCGGGACAGGGGCCTACGAGCAGTACTTC.

The V gene is TRBV6-5, the J gene TRBJ2-5; 7 bases line up with TRBD2. Germline trimming cut 2 bases from V and 5 bases from J; bases unmatched to any gene: 8. From germline, CDR1 is MNHEY and CDR2 SVGAGI. The length of the CDR3 is 15 residues. CDR3 region: CASSYQSGAGETQYF. The CDR3 DNA sequence: TGTGCCAGCAGTTACCAAAGCGGGGCAGGCGAGACCCAGTACTTC.

This rearrangement joins TRBV6-5 to TRBJ2-7, with a tentative D call TRBD1 (5 bases). Per the germline V gene, CDR1 is MNHEY and CDR2 is SVGAGI. The V end was cut by 5 bases, the J end by 2 bases, with 10 bases between. CDR3 length equals 13 residues. CDR3 DNA: TGTGCCAGCAGTCGAAGACAGCCCTACGAGCAGTACTTC. It is translated as CASSRRQPYEQYF.

The J gene is TRBJ1-3, the V gene TRBV11-2; D not certain. The CDR3 covers 17 residues. V gave up 2 bases and J gave up 0 bases, with 14 bases separating them. Germline V lookup: CDR1 SGHAT, CDR2 FQNNGV. CDR3 sequence (DNA): TGTGCCAGCAGCTTATTAGGGAATATGCGCTCTGGAAACACCATATATTTT. Protein product: CASSLLGNMRSGNTIYF.

The chain combines TRBV27 with TRBJ1-6; D is uncertain. This CDR3 region has 18 residues. The ends were cut back, 6 bases at V and 0 bases at J, with 18 bases in the middle. The germline CDR1 and CDR2 sequences are MNHEY and SMNVEV (reference sequence). CDR3 bases: TGTGCCAGCAGGCCCGACCCGGGGATGAGCTCCTATAATTCACCCCTCCACTTT. It translates to CASRPDPGMSSYNSPLHF.

The chain is built from TRBV6-6 and TRBJ2-1; no clear D. V was cut by 0 bases and J by 9 bases, with 18 bases left in between. Germline values: CDR1 MNHNY, CDR2 SVGAGI (reference sequence). This CDR3 is built from 16 residues. DNA for the CDR3: TGTGCCAGCAGTTACTCGGTGGGATTGGCTAATATTGAGCAGTTCTTC. It is translated as CASSYSVGLANIEQFF.

The V and J genes are TRBV6-4 and TRBJ2-3; perhaps TRBD2 as D (6 bases). Trimming took 4 bases from V and 7 from J, leaving 15 bases between them. Germline V lookup: CDR1 MRHNA, CDR2 SNTAGT. This CDR3 has 14 amino acids. This chain's CDR3 is CASSVSGGRNTQYF. CDR3 nucleotide sequence: TGTGCCAGCAGTGTATCCGGGGGTCGTAATACGCAGTATTTT.